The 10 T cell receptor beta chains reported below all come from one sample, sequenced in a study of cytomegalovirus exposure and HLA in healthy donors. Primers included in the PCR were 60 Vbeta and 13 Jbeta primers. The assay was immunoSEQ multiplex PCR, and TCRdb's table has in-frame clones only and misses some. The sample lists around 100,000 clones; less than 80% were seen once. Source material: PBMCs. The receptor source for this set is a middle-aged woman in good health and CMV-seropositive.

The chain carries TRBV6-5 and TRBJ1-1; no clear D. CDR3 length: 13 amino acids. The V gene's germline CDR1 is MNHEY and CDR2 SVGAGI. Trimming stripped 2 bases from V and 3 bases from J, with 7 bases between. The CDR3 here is CASSYGQYTEAFF. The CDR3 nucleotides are TGTGCCAGCAGTTACGGGCAGTACACTGAAGCTTTCTTT.

CDR3 coding DNA: TGTGCCAGCAGCCCCTCCCGAGCGGCTAATGGCGAGCAGTACTTC. Translation gives CASSPSRAANGEQYF. The V call is TRBV7-2, the J call TRBJ2-7, with a possible D match to TRBD2 (5 bases). The CDR3 covers 15 residues. Deletions cut 5 bases from V and 6 bases from J, with 20 bases between. The V gene's germline CDR1 is SGHTA and CDR2 FQGNSA.

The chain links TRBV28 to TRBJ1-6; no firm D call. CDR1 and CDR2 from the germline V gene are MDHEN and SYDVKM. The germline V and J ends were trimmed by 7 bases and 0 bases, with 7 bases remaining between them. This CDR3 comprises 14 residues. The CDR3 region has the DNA TGTGCCAGCAAACCGAGCTCCTATAATTCACCCCTCCACTTT. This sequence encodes CASKPSSYNSPLHF.

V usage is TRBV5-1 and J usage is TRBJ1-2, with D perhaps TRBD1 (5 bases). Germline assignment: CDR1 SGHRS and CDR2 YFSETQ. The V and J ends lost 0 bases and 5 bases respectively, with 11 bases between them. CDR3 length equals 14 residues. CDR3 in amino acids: CASSLGQPLYGYTF. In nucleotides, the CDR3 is TGCGCCAGCAGCTTGGGACAGCCTCTTTATGGCTACACCTTC. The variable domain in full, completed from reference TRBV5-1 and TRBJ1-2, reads KAGVTQTPRYLIKTRGQQVTLSCSPISGHRSVSWYQQTPGQGLQFLFEYFSETQRNKGNFPGRFSGRQFSNSRSEMNVSTLELGDSALYLCASSLGQPLYGYTFGSGTRLTVV.

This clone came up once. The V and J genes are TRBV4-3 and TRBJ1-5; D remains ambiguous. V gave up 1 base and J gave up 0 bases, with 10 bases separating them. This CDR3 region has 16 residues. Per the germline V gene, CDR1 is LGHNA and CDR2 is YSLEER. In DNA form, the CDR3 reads TGCGCCAGCAGCCAAGGCGGAGAGAATAGCAATCAGCCCCAGCATTTT. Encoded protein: CASSQGGENSNQPQHF.

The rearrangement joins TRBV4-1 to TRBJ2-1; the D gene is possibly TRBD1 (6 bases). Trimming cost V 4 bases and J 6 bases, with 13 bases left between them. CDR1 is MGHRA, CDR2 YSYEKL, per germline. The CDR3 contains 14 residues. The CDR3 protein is CASSPRRGGNEQFF. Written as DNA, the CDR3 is TGCGCCAGCAGCCCCAGAAGAGGGGGCAATGAGCAGTTCTTC.

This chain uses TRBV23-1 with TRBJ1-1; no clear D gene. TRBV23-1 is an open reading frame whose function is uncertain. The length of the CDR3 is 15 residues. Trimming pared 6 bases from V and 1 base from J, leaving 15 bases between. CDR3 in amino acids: CASSSGYSSNTEAFF. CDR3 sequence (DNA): TGCGCCAGCAGCAGTGGGTACAGCTCGAACACTGAAGCTTTCTTT.

The CDR3 loop reads CASSYRDNYEQYF. The CDR3 DNA reads TGCGCCAGCAGCTACCGGGACAACTACGAGCAGTACTTC. The V gene is TRBV4-1, the J gene TRBJ2-7, with a tentative D call TRBD1 (6 bases). The CDR3 is made up of 13 amino acids. The germline V gene has CDR1 MGHRA and CDR2 YSYEKL. The V and J ends lost 5 bases and 3 bases respectively, with 11 bases between them.

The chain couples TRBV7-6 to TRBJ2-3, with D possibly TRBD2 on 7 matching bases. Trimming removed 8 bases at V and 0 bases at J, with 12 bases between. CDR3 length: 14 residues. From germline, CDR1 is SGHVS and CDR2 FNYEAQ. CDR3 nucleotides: TGTGCCAGCTTTAGGGGGGGGAGCACAGATACGCAGTATTTT. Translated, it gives CASFRGGSTDTQYF.

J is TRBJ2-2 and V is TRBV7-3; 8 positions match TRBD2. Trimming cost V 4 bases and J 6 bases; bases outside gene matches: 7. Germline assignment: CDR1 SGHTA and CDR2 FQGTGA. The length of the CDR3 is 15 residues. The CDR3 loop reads CASSYREGGAGELFF. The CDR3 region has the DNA TGTGCCAGCAGCTACCGGGAGGGCGGGGCCGGGGAGCTGTTTTTT.